Following are 25 T cell receptor beta chains from one sample sequenced in a study of T cells in Graves' hyperthyroidism and ophthalmopathy. RNA transcripts were the template for amplifying TCR beta CDR3 regions. Using the HTBI primer set, a first-round RT-PCR was run on the TCR CDR3. Using its own MiXCR run on the multiplex PCR reads, TCRdb lists one record per CDR3 protein. In the table there are 500,000 to 650,000 distinct CDR3 sequences, around 20% of which are singletons. The sample taken for sequencing was blood. The source is a man in his forties with Graves' ophthalmopathy.

The gene calls are TRBV18 and TRBJ2-7, with TRBD1 identical over 7 bases. V lost 4 bases, J lost 12 bases, and 6 bases stayed unmatched. This CDR3 spans 11 amino acids. Germline V CDR1 and CDR2: KGHSH, LQKENI. CDR3 region: CASSLQGQLYF. The DNA for the CDR3 is TGTGCCAGCTCACTCCAGGGACAGCTGTACTTC.

Ten or more counts support this clonotype. This rearrangement joins TRBV11-2 to TRBJ2-5; D may be TRBD2 (6 bases). Germline V CDR1 and CDR2: SGHAT, FQNNGV. This CDR3 is built from 15 residues. V dropped 5 bases and J dropped 4 bases, with 17 bases sitting between them. DNA for the CDR3: TGTGCCAGCAGCCTGGGGCACCAGCGGGCAGAGACCCAGTACTTC. Its translation: CASSLGHQRAETQYF.

The J gene is TRBJ1-4, the V gene TRBV2; D is ambiguous. Trimming stripped 8 bases from V and 4 bases from J, with 11 bases between. Germline V gives CDR1 SNHLY, CDR2 FYNNEI. The CDR3 is 13 residues long. The CDR3 protein is CASARDHNEKLFF. The CDR3 bases are TGTGCCAGCGCCCGGGATCATAATGAAAAACTGTTTTTT.

This clonotype was seen more than once but under ten times. The CDR3: CASRDSGESSYNEQFF. In DNA form, the CDR3 reads TGTGCCAGCAGGGATTCGGGCGAGTCCTCCTACAATGAGCAGTTCTTC. The J gene is TRBJ2-1, the V gene TRBV12-3 or TRBV12-4; no firm D call. This CDR3 region has 16 residues. The germline V and J ends were trimmed by 6 bases and 0 bases, with 15 bases remaining between them.

The chain carries TRBV10-3 and TRBJ1-4; TRBD1 is a possible D gene (6 bases). Trimming removed 4 bases at V and 7 bases at J, with 16 bases between. In germline, CDR1 is ENHRY, CDR2 SYGVKD. CDR3 length: 15 residues. This CDR3 reads CAISVSGGPGEKLFF. DNA for the CDR3: TGTGCCATCAGTGTCTCGGGGGGGCCGGGTGAAAAACTGTTTTTT.

This clonotype was observed many times. The chain uses TRBV7-9 and TRBJ2-3; 7 bases align to TRBD2. Germline V gene lookup returns CDR1 SEHNR and CDR2 FQNEAQ (reference sequence). The CDR3 is 15 amino acids. V was clipped by 5 bases and J by 2 bases; unmatched bases: 7. In DNA, the CDR3 is TGTGCCAGCAGCGCTACCGGGGGGTCCACAGATACGCAGTATTTT. Translated: CASSATGGSTDTQYF.

The chain couples TRBV7-2 to TRBJ2-7, with 13 positions matching TRBD2. V trimming: 3 bases; J trimming: 7 bases; junction bases outside the gene matches: 6. The CDR3 has 15 residues. CDR1 SGHTA and CDR2 FQGNSA come from the germline V gene. Written as DNA, the CDR3 is TGTGCCAGCAGCTTCCAACTAGCGGGAGGGGGGGAGCAGTACTTC. Protein: CASSFQLAGGGEQYF.

The chain has TRBV7-3 and TRBJ2-1; 7 nucleotides agree with TRBD2. V lost 4 bases, J lost 2 bases, and 8 bases stayed unmatched. CDR1 and CDR2 (germline): SGHTA, FQGTGA. The CDR3 length is 16 residues. Here the CDR3 reads CASSSLTSSPYNEQFF. CDR3 DNA sequence: TGTGCCAGCAGCTCACTGACTAGCTCCCCCTACAATGAGCAGTTCTTC.

This clonotype was counted a few times. The CDR3 DNA reads as TGTGCCAGTAGTATAGATCTGGGGGGAGTGCCGGCGGGAGAGACCCAGTACTTC. Translating it yields CASSIDLGGVPAGETQYF. The J gene is TRBJ2-5, the V gene TRBV19, with D perhaps matching TRBD2 (6 bases). This CDR3 contains 18 residues. The V end lost 0 bases, the J end lost 4 bases, and 21 bases lay between the germline ends. The germline gives CDR1 LNHDA, CDR2 SQIVND (reference sequence).

This clonotype was seen a few times. The chain recombines TRBV7-9 with TRBJ1-2; 9 nucleotides align to TRBD1. Germline V gene data show CDR1 as SEHNR and CDR2 as FQNEAQ (reference sequence). The CDR3 runs 15 residues. Unmatched junction bases numbered 5, after V lost 3 bases and J lost 3 bases. CDR3 loop: CASSLATGGYYGYTF. CDR3 DNA: TGTGCCAGCAGCTTGGCGACAGGGGGGTACTATGGCTACACCTTC. The full variable domain, with the rest looked up from reference TRBV7-9 and TRBJ1-2, is DTGVSQNPRHKITKRGQNVTFRCDPISEHNRLYWYRQTLGQGPEFLTYFQNEAQLEKSRLLSDRFSAERPKGSFSTLEIQRTEQGDSAMYLCASSLATGGYYGYTFGSGTRLTVV.

Ten or more counts support this clonotype. V usage is TRBV28 and J usage is TRBJ2-7; 7 bases are a match to TRBD2. There are 14 residues in the CDR3. The J segment lost 0 bases and the V segment lost 7 bases, leaving 6 bases of the junction unmatched. Germline V gives CDR1 MDHEN, CDR2 SYDVKM. The CDR3 region is CASKGSGNSYEQYF. CDR3 coding DNA: TGTGCCAGCAAGGGGAGCGGGAACTCCTACGAGCAGTACTTC.

This clonotype was seen many times. Mismatch with germline at one junction end may stem from a read error. The J gene is TRBJ2-3, the V gene TRBV7-9; tentatively, D is TRBD1 (6 bases). Per the germline V gene, CDR1 is SEHNR and CDR2 is FQNEAQ (reference sequence). The CDR3 consists of 15 residues. The CDR3 region has the DNA TGCGCCAGCAGCTCCAGGGGATCTAGCACAGATACGCAGTATTTT. It encodes CASSSRGSSTDTQYF.

This clonotype has only a few counts. The chain joins TRBV4-2 to TRBJ2-7, with D unclear. In germline, CDR1 is LGHNA, CDR2 YNFKEQ. The ends were cut back, 1 base at V and 0 bases at J, with 7 bases in the middle. The CDR3 loop spans 14 amino acids. CDR3 sequence (DNA): TGTGCCAGCAGCCAAGCCGAGAGCTCCTACGAGCAGTACTTC. Translated, it gives CASSQAESSYEQYF.

This clonotype has a handful of counts. The rearrangement links TRBV12-3 or TRBV12-4 to TRBJ2-2; D unresolved. V lost 7 bases and J lost 9, with 12 bases in between. The CDR3 is 12 residues long. The CDR3 region has the DNA TGTGCCAGCACACATTCGGCGAGGGAGCTGTTTTTT. This codes for CASTHSARELFF.

This clonotype showed up many times. This sequence joins TRBV27 and TRBJ2-3; D is ambiguous. This CDR3 is 14 amino acids long. V was cut by 5 bases and J by 2 bases, with 11 bases left in between. Germline V CDR1 and CDR2: MNHEY, SMNVEV (reference sequence). The CDR3 spells CASSPKLLTDTQYF. CDR3 nucleotide sequence: TGTGCCAGCAGTCCAAAACTCCTCACAGATACGCAGTATTTT.

This clonotype has more than one count but fewer than ten. The J gene is TRBJ1-1, the V gene TRBV5-4; D is perhaps TRBD1 (5 bases). V shed 4 bases and J shed 6 bases, with 13 bases lying between them. CDR3 length equals 13 residues. Looked up from germline, CDR1 is SGHNT and CDR2 is YYREEE (reference sequence). CDR3 sequence: CASSVPGDPEAFF. CDR3 DNA: TGTGCCAGCAGCGTACCGGGGGACCCTGAAGCTTTCTTT.

As to this clonotype: The junction and the germline gene differ at one end; a read error may be behind it. The J gene is TRBJ2-4, the V gene TRBV5-6; the D gene is possibly TRBD1 (5 bases). Germline CDR1 is SGHDT and CDR2 is YYEEEE. The CDR3 is 16 amino acids. CDR3 loop: CVSSPTYLDRKNIQYF. The DNA of the CDR3 is TGTGTCAGCAGCCCCACCTACCTCGACAGAAAGAACATTCAGTACTTC. Supplemented by reference TRBV5-6 and TRBJ2-4, the full variable domain reads DAGVTQSPTHLIKTRGQQVTLRCSPKSGHDTVSWYQQALGQGPQFIFQYYEEEERQRGNFPDRFSGHQFPNYSSELNVNALLLGDSALYLCVSSPTYLDRKNIQYFGAGTRLSVL.

The genes are TRBV27 and TRBJ2-5; D perhaps matches TRBD2 (6 bases). This CDR3 region has 14 residues. Deletions cut 6 bases from V and 4 bases from J, with 15 bases between. From germline, CDR1 is MNHEY and CDR2 SMNVEV (reference sequence). The CDR3 nucleotides read TGTGCCAGCAGCCGGGCAGACGGGAGAGAGACCCAGTACTTC. This encodes CASSRADGRETQYF.

V usage is TRBV7-8 and J usage is TRBJ1-4, with D possibly TRBD1 on 5 matching bases. This CDR3 has 16 residues. Germline assignment: CDR1 SGHVS and CDR2 FQNEAQ. The V end lost 5 bases, the J end lost 5 bases, and 18 bases lay between the germline ends. The CDR3 spells CASSHARDPSNEKLFF. The CDR3 DNA reads as TGTGCCAGCAGCCACGCCCGGGACCCATCAAATGAAAAACTGTTTTTT.

This clonotype was detected ten times or more. The rearrangement links TRBV11-2 to TRBJ2-5; TRBD2 aligns across 7 bases. V lost 3 bases to trimming and J lost 4 bases; unmatched junction nucleotides: 8. This CDR3 region has 15 residues. Germline CDR1 SGHAT, CDR2 FQNNGV. The CDR3 loop is CASSFEPTSSETQYF. DNA of the CDR3: TGTGCCAGCAGCTTCGAACCGACTAGCTCAGAGACCCAGTACTTC.

The V gene is TRBV10-3, the J gene TRBJ2-1; 13 bases are shared with TRBD2. With 3 bases clipped from V and 8 bases from J, the junction kept 7 bases outside the gene matches. The CDR3 loop spans 16 amino acids. Germline loops: CDR1 ENHRY, CDR2 SYGVKD. CDR3 in amino acids: CAISDQLAGGPDEQFF. The CDR3 DNA reads as TGTGCCATCAGTGACCAACTAGCGGGGGGGCCCGATGAGCAGTTCTTC.

This clonotype was seen at least ten times. This chain links TRBV6-2 or TRBV6-3 with TRBJ2-5, with 10 bases fitting TRBD2. The germline gives CDR1 MNHEY, CDR2 SVGEGT. This CDR3 spans 15 amino acids. Trimming removed 4 bases from V and 5 bases from J; junction bases left unmatched: 7. The CDR3 loop reads CASSSLAGDGETQYF. CDR3 in DNA: TGTGCCAGCAGTTCTCTAGCGGGAGATGGTGAGACCCAGTACTTC.

The chain links TRBV7-9 to TRBJ2-1; 12 bases are a match to TRBD2. The CDR3 consists of 16 residues. The ends lost 6 bases at V and 9 bases at J; junction bases unmatched: 12. Germline V CDR1 and CDR2: SEHNR, FQNEAQ (reference sequence). CDR3 in amino acids: CASSKKGLAGLSEQFF. The CDR3 coding sequence is TGTGCCAGCAGTAAAAAAGGACTAGCGGGACTTAGTGAGCAGTTCTTC.

This clonotype turned up a few times. CDR3 region: CASSLGGGMGYEQYF. The CDR3 DNA is TGTGCCAGCAGCTTAGGGGGGGGCATGGGGTACGAGCAGTACTTC. The chain couples TRBV7-3 to TRBJ2-7; D is possibly TRBD2 (7 bases). This CDR3 is built from 15 residues. CDR1 is SGHTA, CDR2 FQGTGA, per germline. V shed 2 bases and J shed 4 bases, with 15 bases lying between them.

This clonotype was counted ten times or more. The V call is TRBV2, the J call TRBJ1-1; possible D gene TRBD1, 5 bases. Germline V gives CDR1 SNHLY, CDR2 FYNNEI. V was trimmed by 3 bases and J by 3 bases, leaving 11 bases between them. This CDR3 has 14 residues. The CDR3 DNA reads as TGTGCCAGCAGTGACGGAGGGGACTACACTGAAGCTTTCTTT. Translating it yields CASSDGGDYTEAFF.